This TCR beta chain was documented in a study of blood T cell dynamics during melanoma immunotherapy. Study in general: Standard first-line treatment here was pembrolizumab or nivolumab plus ipilimumab in metastatic melanoma.

Germline V gives CDR1 MGHRA, CDR2 YSYEKL. V lost 1 base to trimming and J lost 4 bases; unmatched junction nucleotides: 12. This CDR3 has 17 amino acids. A fixed DNA input of about 320 ng was used per bulk PBMC sample. This table comes from immunoSEQ multiplex PCR, and its TCRdb copy is limited to in-frame clones, with some not included. The sample yields roughly 15,000 clones, around 86% seen once. Time point described: week 3, after first cycle of checkpoint inhibitor. This clonotype was obtained from a human donor with melanoma. The sequences come from blood, collected from a patient treated with checkpoint blockade. This chain connects TRBV4-1 to TRBJ1-1; 7 nucleotides line up with TRBD1. The CDR3 nucleotides read TGCGCCAGCAGCCAAGCTCCCGGGACAGAATGGGTCACTGAAGCTTTCTTT. Encoded protein: CASSQAPGTEWVTEAFF.